This TCR beta chain was observed in a study of Graves' ophthalmopathy and Graves' hyperthyroidism (dated by TCRdb to the late 2010s). At the level of the whole study: Peripheral blood samples were taken at the time of initial diagnosis, before any treatment was given. To tell Graves' ophthalmopathy apart from Graves' hyperthyroidism, and to predict which patients would progress to ophthalmopathy, the study relied on TCR beta repertoire signatures. In total, some 140 blood samples were TCR-sequenced: fewer than 50 ophthalmopathy, some 75 hyperthyroidism and some 17 hyperthyroidism-to-ophthalmopathy patients. A discovery set of 100 or so patients (around 45 ophthalmopathy, about 59 stable hyperthyroidism) was enrolled to explore V-J signatures distinguishing ophthalmopathy from hyperthyroidism. An independent validation cohort comprised 18 hyperthyroidism patients and some 16 patients who later progressed from hyperthyroidism to ophthalmopathy. In more than five hyperthyroidism patients, T-cell repertoires of thyroid tissue and blood were compared. Following sampling, methimazole starting at 30 mg daily was administered to hyperthyroidism patients, and high-dose intravenous methylprednisolone was administered to ophthalmopathy patients. General findings and caveats noted by the study authors: Most expanded thyroid clonotypes with frequency above 0.001 were also detected in blood, suggesting blood repertoires may reflect the thyroid immune response. No statistical method was used to predetermine the sample size, and group allocation was not hidden from the investigators. The 13-signature model separated ophthalmopathy from stable hyperthyroidism with roughly 89% sensitivity and 81% to 82% specificity in cross-validation, and 80%/75% in the test set. In validation, the model predicted ophthalmopathy progression with 55% to 71% sensitivity and 72.22% specificity; about a dozen predicted patients were CT-confirmed with GO in a median of 6.5 months.

As regards this clonotype: The specificity of this receptor is unknown. One base away there is no much larger clone; base qualities are not given.

Ophthalmopathy patients had moderately to severely active disease, Clinical Activity Score of at least 3, NOSPECS grade of at least 4, and disease duration under 3 months. Patients with other autoimmune diseases, uncontrolled infections, pregnancy or lactation were excluded from the study. Diagnosis was based on clinical symptoms, serum thyroxine, TRAb, thyroid ultrasound and orbital computed tomography. Ficoll-Paque density gradient centrifugation was used to isolate PBMCs from around 10 ml of fresh peripheral blood. Total RNA was extracted using Trizol reagent, and RNA quality was checked on an Agilent 2100 Bioanalyzer. For repertoire sequencing, TCR beta CDR3 regions were amplified from RNA transcripts. HTBI primers and the Qiagen OneStep RT-PCR kit were used in a first-round RT-PCR, which was followed by a second-round multiplex PCR, size selection and purification. Libraries were sequenced on an Illumina HiSeq2000 using paired-end 100 bp reads. In the source study's methods: SOAPnuke was used for read processing, and reads with adapters, uncalled bases, a mean Phred below 15, or no exact constant-primer or identifier match were discarded. COPE v1.2.5 was used to merge high-quality paired reads. Each unique nucleotide sequence was treated as a clonotype, and MiTCR v1.1 was used to align the clonotypes to the IMGT TRB V, D and J references. The analysis was limited to V-J combinations with a frequency above 0.0001, which together covered 99.2% of the repertoires. For each V-J combination, a TCR clonal expansion and chaos score was defined as the ratio of F50 clonal expansion to chaos observed in the TCRdist matrix. Features were reduced by Welch's t-statistics and random forest to more than 10 V-J combinations, which fed a naive Bayes classifier. Thyroid-blood repertoire similarity was quantified with the Morisita-Horn index. The raw public data were reprocessed by TCRdb itself: fastp quality trimming at Q25, MiXCR clonotype calling, in-frame beta chains only. Every CDR3 protein is listed once, alongside the most common genes and DNA of its rows. TCRdb, not the original authors, processed these V and J calls. For this sample the table gives about 660,000 distinct CDR3 sequences, of which more than 40% were detected only once. The ten largest make up about 3.3% of the sample.

The germline V gene sets CDR1 to MNHGY and CDR2 to SVAAGI. Here V drops 10 bases and J drops 7 bases, and the junction holds 11 bases not matched to any gene. The CDR3, from cysteine to phenylalanine, totals 14 residues. Solely the CDR3 DNA is kept, with 42 bases framed from the first base. Sequenced input: peripheral blood. Rearrangement joined TRBV6-9 to TRBJ1-5; 9 central nucleotides agree with TRBD1. This TCR was sampled from an adult man with Graves' ophthalmopathy. The CDR3 protein: CAIGRDRDGQPQHF. The DNA sequence reads TGTGCCATCGGCCGGGACAGGGATGGGCAGCCCCAGCATTTT.